The TCR beta chain under discussion was sequenced for a study of T cells in localized non-small cell lung cancer (dated by TCRdb to about 2020). About the full investigation: The study examined T cell repertoires in approximately 240 patients with early-stage NSCLC and compared tumors with uninvolved tumor-adjacent lungs. The cohort comprised roughly 230 treatment-naïve NSCLC patients with resected, localized lung tumors. NSCLC patients had a mean age of roughly 66 years, and more than 120 were male and some 98 female.

Overall study results and their limits: A median of 57 of the top 100 tumor clones turned up in the paired uninvolved adjacent lung, and 25 to 35 of those clones also ranked among the top 100 of that same adjacent lung. Multi-region tumor sequencing was not performed, so intratumor heterogeneity could not be excluded. Because of the exploratory design, TCR variables were selected using unadjusted p-values without false-discovery rate correction. The highest T cell clonality was observed in uninvolved tumor-adjacent lung, where clonality exceeded that of tumor, suggesting that antigenic responses were more focused in uninvolved tumor-adjacent lung. Longer overall survival was associated with higher blood T cell density, whereas shorter survival was associated with higher adjacent-lung clonality.

Relative to germline, V is 3 bases shorter and J is 1 base shorter, with 9 bases between their ends. The CDR3, from cysteine to phenylalanine, totals 14 residues. The CDR3 DNA has 42 bases and is translated from base 1. Taken from the germline V gene, the CDR1 and CDR2 loops are KGHSH and LQKENI. The immunoSEQ Assay was used to sequence TCR beta CDR3 regions from DNA. The authors' analysis ran thus. To compute T cell density, TCR beta template counts were normalized to usable DNA, which was estimated by amplifying housekeeping genes. Richness was estimated using the preseqR package, with extrapolation to 400,000 templates for PBMC samples and to 120,000 templates for tissue samples. Clonality was defined as one minus Pielou's evenness. Differential abundance testing on productive amino-acid clonotypes, with a minimum total count of 5 and an alpha of 0.1, was used to identify tissue-enriched TCRs. Repertoire overlap between compartments was quantified with the Jaccard Index and Morisita Overlap Index. GLIPH grouped TCR beta CDR3s together with public tetramer-defined viral CDR3s, and a viral motif had to include at least three viral sequences and also show V-gene enrichment. This immuneACCESS table, as held by TCRdb, lists in-frame sequences with V and J called but not all clones. Of the missing ones, under half trace to an unresolved V gene in checked studies; the others have no known cause. That table furnishes V, J and clone size, whereas the DNA furnished D and trimming. Present in this sample are over 5,500 clones, under 30% of which were seen just once. The top ten clonotypes cover 3.6% of the sample.

About this clone: No antigen is known for it. No base qualities exist here, and no much larger clone lies one base off it.

At diagnosis, peripheral blood, uninvolved tumor-adjacent lung and tumor were collected and were preserved as a mix of fresh-frozen and FFPE material. This clonotype was obtained from a man aged 40-75 years with stage III squamous cell lung carcinoma. Sequences were derived from lung tumor tissue, sampled before any cancer treatment. The chain is assembled from TRBV18 and TRBJ1-1; a tentative D call is TRBD1 (5 bases match). This receptor carries the CDR3 CASSPGTGNTEAFF. The DNA reads as follows: TGTGCCAGCTCACCCGGGACTGGGAACACTGAAGCTTTCTTT.